These 13 T cell receptor beta chains were all obtained from the same sample, sequenced in a study of T cell changes during pregnancy in multiple sclerosis. Data came from immunoSEQ multiplex PCR; TCRdb stores just in-frame clones and leaves some out. The sample has 70,000 to 100,000 clones, around 90% seen once. The sample in question was peripheral blood, obtained in the first trimester of pregnancy. The receptors derive from a female donor with multiple sclerosis, enrolled in a pregnancy study.

The chain links TRBV5-1 to TRBJ2-1; possible D gene TRBD2, 6 bases. V was pared by 4 bases and J by 11 bases, with 16 bases between. The germline gives CDR1 SGHRS, CDR2 YFSETQ. CDR3 size: 13 residues. In DNA, the CDR3 is TGCGCCAGCAGCCGAAGACGCGGGACCCAGCAGTTCTTC. The encoded protein is CASSRRRGTQQFF.

The rearrangement joins TRBV11-2 to TRBJ2-7, with 9 bases matching TRBD1. In germline, CDR1 is SGHAT, CDR2 FQNNGV. CDR3 size: 16 residues. Unmatched junction bases numbered 14, after V lost 7 bases and J lost 4 bases. CDR3 sequence: CASTQGQDRGRYEQYF. The CDR3 DNA follows: TGTGCCAGCACCCAAGGACAGGACAGGGGCCGATACGAGCAGTACTTC.

This clone appeared once. The chain links TRBV5-1 to TRBJ2-7; 9 nucleotides align to TRBD1. CDR1 SGHRS and CDR2 YFSETQ come from the germline V gene. This CDR3 is built from 15 residues. Trimming cost V 2 bases and J 3 bases; bases outside gene matches: 6. The CDR3 coding sequence is TGCGCCAGCAGCTTTGGGGGGACAGGGTTCTACGAGCAGTACTTC. This sequence encodes CASSFGGTGFYEQYF.

The rearrangement links TRBV2 to TRBJ1-1, with D unresolved. In germline, CDR1 is SNHLY, CDR2 FYNNEI. The CDR3 loop spans 13 amino acids. The V end lost 2 bases, the J end lost 1 base, and 5 bases lay between the germline ends. In DNA form, the CDR3 reads TGTGCCAGCAGTGAAACACGGAACACTGAAGCTTTCTTT. Translated, it gives CASSETRNTEAFF.

V gene TRBV18 combines with J gene TRBJ1-1; D possibly corresponds to TRBD1 (5 bases). Germline CDR1 is KGHSH and CDR2 is LQKENI. V gave up 0 bases and J gave up 4 bases, with 9 bases separating them. This CDR3 spans 14 amino acids. CDR3 DNA sequence: TGTGCCAGCTCACCACCCGGCGGGGGCACTGAAGCTTTCTTT. This codes for CASSPPGGGTEAFF.

The CDR3 region is CAISDTSEAFF. CDR3 sequence (DNA): TGTGCCATCAGTGACACATCTGAAGCTTTCTTT. This chain uses TRBV10-3 with TRBJ1-1; D uncertain. V was clipped by 3 bases and J by 6 bases, with 5 bases between them. This CDR3 has 11 amino acids. The germline V gene has CDR1 ENHRY and CDR2 SYGVKD.

The V and J genes are TRBV5-6 and TRBJ1-4; TRBD1 matches 7 bases. Germline V gene sequence: CDR1 SGHDT, CDR2 YYEEEE. V lost 5 bases to trimming and J lost 6 bases; unmatched junction nucleotides: 13. The CDR3 loop spans 16 amino acids. In DNA form, the CDR3 reads TGTGCCAGCAGTTCCTTCCACAGGGGACCTGATGAAAAACTGTTTTTT. Amino acids: CASSSFHRGPDEKLFF.

The rearrangement links TRBV19 to TRBJ1-2; 10 bases fit TRBD1. The CDR3 length is 14 residues. The V segment lost 5 bases and the J segment 3 bases; nucleotides outside the gene matches: 3. Germline V gene data show CDR1 as LNHDA and CDR2 as SQIVND (reference sequence). This CDR3 is CASSWTGGDYGYTF. Written as DNA, the CDR3 is TGTGCCAGTAGTTGGACAGGGGGAGACTATGGCTACACCTTC.

The V call is TRBV4-3, the J call TRBJ2-3; no reliable D call. Germline assignment: CDR1 LGHNA and CDR2 YSLEER. Trimming shortened V by 0 bases and J by 2 bases, and 18 bases separated the two germline ends. The length of the CDR3 is 18 residues. The CDR3 region is CASSQDGPTLITTDTQYF. CDR3 bases: TGCGCCAGCAGCCAAGATGGGCCAACCCTTATTACCACAGATACGCAGTATTTT.

Only one count was recorded for this clone. The CDR3 DNA is TGTGCCAGCAGTGTGTACAGGGGAACTTACGAGCAGTACTTC. Amino acids: CASSVYRGTYEQYF. The chain recombines TRBV28 with TRBJ2-7, with TRBD1 matching 7 bases. V dropped 5 bases and J dropped 4; count of bases not matched to a gene: 8. The CDR3 covers 14 residues. CDR1 is MDHEN and CDR2 is SYDVKM in the germline V gene.

The V call is TRBV19, the J call TRBJ1-1; D is unresolved. Trimming shortened V by 3 bases and J by 3 bases, and 8 bases separated the two germline ends. This CDR3 has 13 amino acids. Germline V gene data show CDR1 as LNHDA and CDR2 as SQIVND (reference sequence). The CDR3 nucleotides are TGTGCCAGTAGTATGTCCTCTTACACTGAAGCTTTCTTT. Amino acids: CASSMSSYTEAFF. Full variable domain (missing parts from reference TRBV19 and TRBJ1-1): DGGITQSPKYLFRKEGQNVTLSCEQNLNHDAMYWYRQDPGQGLRLIYYSQIVNDFQKGDIAEGYSVSREKKESFPLTVTSAQKNPTAFYLCASSMSSYTEAFFGQGTRLTVV.

The chain uses TRBV6-1 and TRBJ2-7; D perhaps matches TRBD1 (5 bases). This CDR3 is built from 14 residues. V lost 5 bases, J lost 3 bases, and 14 bases lay in between. The V gene's germline CDR1 is MNHNS and CDR2 SASEGT. The CDR3 DNA is TGTGCCAGCAGTCGCACAGGCGACAACTACGAGCAGTACTTC. This gives the protein CASSRTGDNYEQYF.

V gene TRBV5-1 combines with J gene TRBJ2-7, with 11 bases aligning to TRBD1. Trimming took 4 bases from V and 2 from J; bases not matched to a gene: 11. CDR1 and CDR2 (germline): SGHRS, YFSETQ. The CDR3 covers 17 residues. The CDR3 nucleotides are TGCGCCAGCAGCGCATCACTCCCGGGACAGGGGGCCTACGAGCAGTACTTC. Its translation is CASSASLPGQGAYEQYF.